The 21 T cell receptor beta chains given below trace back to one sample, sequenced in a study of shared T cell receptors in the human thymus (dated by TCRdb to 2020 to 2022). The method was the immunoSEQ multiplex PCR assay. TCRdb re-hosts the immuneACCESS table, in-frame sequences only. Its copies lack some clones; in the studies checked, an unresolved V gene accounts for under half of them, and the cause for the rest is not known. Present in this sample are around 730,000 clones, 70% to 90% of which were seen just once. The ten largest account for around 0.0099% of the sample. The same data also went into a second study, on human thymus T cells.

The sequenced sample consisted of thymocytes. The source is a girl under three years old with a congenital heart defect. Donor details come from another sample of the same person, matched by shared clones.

As DNA, the CDR3 is TGTGCCAGCAGCTTGGTTCTTACGACAGGGGGTTTCTACGAGCAGTACTTC. Translating gives CASSLVLTTGGFYEQYF. The genes are TRBV5-6 and TRBJ2-5, with 9 bases lining up with TRBD1. With the DNA end fitting TRBJ2-7 better, the J assignment may be wrong. The V gene's germline CDR1 is SGHDT and CDR2 YYEEEE. The CDR3 is 17 residues long.

As DNA, the CDR3 is TGTGCCAGCAGCCAAGATCCAGCTACGGGGGTTCAGCCCCAGCATTTT. This codes for CASSQDPATGVQPQHF. The chain uses TRBV4-2 and TRBJ1-5, with a possible D match to TRBD1 (5 bases). The V end was cut by 0 bases, the J end by 6 bases, with 15 bases between. Looked up from germline, CDR1 is LGHNA and CDR2 is YNFKEQ. The CDR3 totals 16 residues.

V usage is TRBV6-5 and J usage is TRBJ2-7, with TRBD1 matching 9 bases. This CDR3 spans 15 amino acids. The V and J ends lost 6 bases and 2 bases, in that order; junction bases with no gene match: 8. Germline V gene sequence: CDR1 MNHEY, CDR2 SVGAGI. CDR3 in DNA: TGTGCCAGCAGCCCTTATCGGGACAGGGCCTACGAGCAGTACTTC. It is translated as CASSPYRDRAYEQYF.

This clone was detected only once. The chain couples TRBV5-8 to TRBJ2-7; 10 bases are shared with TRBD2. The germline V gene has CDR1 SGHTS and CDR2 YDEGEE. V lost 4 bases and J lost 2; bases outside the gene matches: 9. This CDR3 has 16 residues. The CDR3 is CASSPSSGGVTYEQYF. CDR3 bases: TGTGCCAGCAGCCCATCAAGCGGGGGGGTCACCTACGAGCAGTACTTC.

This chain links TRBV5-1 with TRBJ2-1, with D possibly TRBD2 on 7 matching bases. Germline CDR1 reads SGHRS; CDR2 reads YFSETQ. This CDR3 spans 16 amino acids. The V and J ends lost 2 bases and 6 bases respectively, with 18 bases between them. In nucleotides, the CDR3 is TGCGCCAGCAGCTTTGGGGGGGCCACAATTTGCAATGAGCAGTTCTTC. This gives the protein CASSFGGATICNEQFF.

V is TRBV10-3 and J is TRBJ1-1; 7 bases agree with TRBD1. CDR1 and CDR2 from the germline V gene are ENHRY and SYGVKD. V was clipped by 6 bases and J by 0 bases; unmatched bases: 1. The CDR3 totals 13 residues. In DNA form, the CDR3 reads TGTGCCATCAGAGGGACAGTGAACACTGAAGCTTTCTTT. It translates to CAIRGTVNTEAFF.

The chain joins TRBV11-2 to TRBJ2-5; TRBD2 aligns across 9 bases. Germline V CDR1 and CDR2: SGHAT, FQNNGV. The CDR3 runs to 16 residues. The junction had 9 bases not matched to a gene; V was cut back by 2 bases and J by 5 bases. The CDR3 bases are TGTGCCAGCAGCTTAAATTGGCGGGGGGGCCTTGAGACCCAGTACTTC. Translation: CASSLNWRGGLETQYF. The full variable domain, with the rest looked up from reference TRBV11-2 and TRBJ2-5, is EAGVAQSPRYKIIEKRQSVAFWCNPISGHATLYWYQQILGQGPKLLIQFQNNGVVDDSQLPKDRFSAERLKGVDSTLKIQPAKLEDSAVYLCASSLNWRGGLETQYFGPGTRLLVL.

As DNA, the CDR3 is TGTGCCAGCAGCAAAGCGAGGGACAGCGGTTCCTACGAGCAGTACTTC. Translation gives CASSKARDSGSYEQYF. V usage is TRBV21-1 and J usage is TRBJ2-7; the table assigns TRBD1, which was not confirmed against the DNA. TRBV21-1 is marked as a pseudogene. The length of the CDR3 is 16 residues.

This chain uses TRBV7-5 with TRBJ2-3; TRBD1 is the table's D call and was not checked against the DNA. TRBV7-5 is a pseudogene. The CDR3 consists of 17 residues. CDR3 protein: CARSPVELRQGRDTQYF. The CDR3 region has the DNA TGTGCCAGAAGCCCCGTTGAACTCAGACAGGGTCGAGATACGCAGTATTTT.

CDR3 nucleotide sequence: TGTGCCAGTGATAAAACAGGGGTGGCTGAAGCTTTCTTT. Translating it yields CASDKTGVAEAFF. The rearrangement links TRBV14 to TRBJ1-1; TRBD1 aligns across 7 bases. The J segment lost 6 bases and the V segment lost 9 bases, leaving 10 bases of the junction unmatched. Germline CDR1 is SGHDN and CDR2 is FVKESK. The CDR3 consists of 13 residues. The full variable domain, completed using reference TRBV14 and TRBJ1-1, is EAGVTQFPSHSVIEKGQTVTLRCDPISGHDNLYWYRRVMGKEIKFLLHFVKESKQDESGMPNNRFLAERTGGTYSTLKVQPAELEDSGVYFCASDKTGVAEAFFGQGTRLTVV.

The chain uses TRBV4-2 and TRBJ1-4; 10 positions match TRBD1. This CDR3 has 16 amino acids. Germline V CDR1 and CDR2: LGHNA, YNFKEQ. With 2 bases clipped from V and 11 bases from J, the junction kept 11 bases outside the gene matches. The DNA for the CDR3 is TGTGCCAGCAGCCAAATTCGGAGGGGACAGGGGTCGAAACTGTTTTTT. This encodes CASSQIRRGQGSKLFF.

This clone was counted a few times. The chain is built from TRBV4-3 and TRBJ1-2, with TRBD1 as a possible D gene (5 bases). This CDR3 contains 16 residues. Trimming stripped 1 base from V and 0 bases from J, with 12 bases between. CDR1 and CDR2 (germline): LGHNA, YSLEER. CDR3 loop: CASSQAQGKANYGYTF. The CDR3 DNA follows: TGCGCCAGCAGCCAAGCCCAGGGCAAGGCTAACTATGGCTACACCTTC.

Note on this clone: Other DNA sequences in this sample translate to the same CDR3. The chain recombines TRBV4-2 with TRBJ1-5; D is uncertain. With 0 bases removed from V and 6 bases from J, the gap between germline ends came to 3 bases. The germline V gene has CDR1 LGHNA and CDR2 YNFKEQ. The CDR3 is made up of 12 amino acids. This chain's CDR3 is CASSQDRQPQHF. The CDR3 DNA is TGTGCCAGCAGCCAAGACCGTCAGCCCCAGCATTTT.

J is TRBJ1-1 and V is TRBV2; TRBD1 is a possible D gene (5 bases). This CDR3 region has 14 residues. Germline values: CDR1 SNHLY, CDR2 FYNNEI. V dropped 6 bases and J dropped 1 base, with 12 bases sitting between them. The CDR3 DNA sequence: TGTGCCAGCAGGGCCAGGGTTTGGAACACTGAAGCTTTCTTT. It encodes CASRARVWNTEAFF.

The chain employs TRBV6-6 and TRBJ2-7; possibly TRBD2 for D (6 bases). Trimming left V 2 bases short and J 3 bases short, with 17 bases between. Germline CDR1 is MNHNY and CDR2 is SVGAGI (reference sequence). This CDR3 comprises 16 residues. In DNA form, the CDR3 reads TGTGCCAGCAGTTACGGGGACTTCACAGGAAACTACGAGCAGTACTTC. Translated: CASSYGDFTGNYEQYF.

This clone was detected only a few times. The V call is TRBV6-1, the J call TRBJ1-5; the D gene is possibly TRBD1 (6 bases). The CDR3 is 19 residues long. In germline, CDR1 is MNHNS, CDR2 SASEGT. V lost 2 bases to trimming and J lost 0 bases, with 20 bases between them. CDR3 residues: CASSEKRGSEGDSNQPQHF. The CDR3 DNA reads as TGTGCCAGCAGTGAAAAAAGGGGTTCTGAGGGGGATAGCAATCAGCCCCAGCATTTT.

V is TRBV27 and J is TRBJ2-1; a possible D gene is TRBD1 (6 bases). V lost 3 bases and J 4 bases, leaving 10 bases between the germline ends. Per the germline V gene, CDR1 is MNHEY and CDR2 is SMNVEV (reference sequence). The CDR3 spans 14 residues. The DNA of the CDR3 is TGTGCCAGCAGTTTGGACAGAATGTACAATGAGCAGTTCTTC. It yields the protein CASSLDRMYNEQFF.

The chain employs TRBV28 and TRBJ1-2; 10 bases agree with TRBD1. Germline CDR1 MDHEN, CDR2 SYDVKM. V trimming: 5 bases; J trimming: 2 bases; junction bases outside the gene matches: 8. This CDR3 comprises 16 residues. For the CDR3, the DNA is TGTGCCAGCAGTACCCTCGACAGGGGGCTAAACTATGGCTACACCTTC. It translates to CASSTLDRGLNYGYTF.

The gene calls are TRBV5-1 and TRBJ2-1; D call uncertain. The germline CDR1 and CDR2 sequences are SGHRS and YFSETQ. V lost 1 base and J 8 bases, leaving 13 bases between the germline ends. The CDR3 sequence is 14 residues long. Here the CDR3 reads CASSLYRVGDEQFF. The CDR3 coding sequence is TGCGCCAGCAGCTTGTATCGGGTCGGCGATGAGCAGTTCTTC.

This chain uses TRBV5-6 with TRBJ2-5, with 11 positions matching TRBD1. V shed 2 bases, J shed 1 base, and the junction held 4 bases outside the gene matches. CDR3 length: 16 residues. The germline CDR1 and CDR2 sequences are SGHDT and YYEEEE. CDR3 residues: CASSFKGTGGQETQYF. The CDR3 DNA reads TGTGCCAGCAGCTTTAAGGGGACAGGGGGCCAAGAGACCCAGTACTTC.

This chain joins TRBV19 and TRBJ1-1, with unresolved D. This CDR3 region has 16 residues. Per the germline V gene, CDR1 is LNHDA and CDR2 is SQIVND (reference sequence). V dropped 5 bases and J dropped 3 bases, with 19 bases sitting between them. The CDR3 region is CASSPLGSSRDTEAFF. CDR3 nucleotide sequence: TGTGCCAGTAGTCCGCTCGGTTCTTCCCGGGACACTGAAGCTTTCTTT.